The 3 T cell receptor beta chains reported below all come from one sample, sequenced in a study of OX40 agonist ivuxolimab in advanced cancers. Data came from immunoSEQ multiplex PCR; TCRdb stores just in-frame clones and leaves some out. The sample yields about 54,000 clones, 84% seen once. The sequences come from CD4+ or CD8+ T cells sorted from blood, collected in a trial of the OX40 agonist ivuxolimab. All receptors come from an adult with an advanced solid tumor such as melanoma, head and neck, liver or kidney cancer.

The chain employs TRBV27 and TRBJ2-5; 11 nucleotides agree with TRBD2. In germline, CDR1 is MNHEY, CDR2 SMNVEV (reference sequence). Trimming cost V 4 bases and J 5 bases; bases outside gene matches: 9. The CDR3 covers 16 residues. DNA of the CDR3: TGTGCCAGCAGTTGGGATAGCGGGAGGGCCAATGAGACCCAGTACTTC. Amino acid sequence: CASSWDSGRANETQYF.

The chain recombines TRBV11-2 with TRBJ2-7; tentatively, D is TRBD1 (5 bases). Germline V gives CDR1 SGHAT, CDR2 FQNNGV. Between the trimmed V and J ends, which lost 5 bases and 6 bases, there was a span of 14 bases. This CDR3 has 13 residues. CDR3 amino acids: CASSTVADSEQYF. CDR3 DNA: TGTGCCAGCAGCACCGTGGCTGACAGCGAGCAGTACTTC.

This clone was seen once. This sequence joins TRBV28 and TRBJ1-3; D not resolved. CDR3 length: 16 residues. CDR1 is MDHEN and CDR2 is SYDVKM in the germline V gene. V was clipped by 5 bases and J by 0 bases, with 14 bases between them. CDR3 region: CASSTAQLDSGNTIYF. DNA of the CDR3: TGTGCCAGCAGTACAGCTCAATTAGACTCTGGAAACACCATATATTTT.